The 30 T cell receptor beta chains below were found in one sample sequenced in a study of control samples from healthy donors and cancer patients. The assay was immunoSEQ multiplex PCR, and TCRdb's table has in-frame clones only and misses some. The sample has about 210,000 clones. Sequenced input: blood. The receptors were sampled from a woman aged 30 to 39 in good health.

The chain recombines TRBV27 with TRBJ2-2; the D is unclear. The CDR3 is 14 residues long. The V gene's germline CDR1 is MNHEY and CDR2 SMNVEV (reference sequence). Between the trimmed V and J ends, which lost 2 bases and 5 bases, there was a span of 9 bases. CDR3: CASSLVSVTGELFF. In nucleotides, the CDR3 is TGTGCCAGCAGTTTAGTATCGGTAACCGGGGAGCTGTTTTTT.

The chain combines TRBV7-2 with TRBJ1-1; 8 bases align to TRBD1. The germline V gene encodes CDR1 SGHTA and CDR2 FQGNSA. V shed 0 bases, J shed 6 bases, and the junction held 9 bases outside the gene matches. The CDR3 runs to 16 residues. This CDR3 reads CASSLAGTGGGAEAFF. For the CDR3, the DNA is TGTGCCAGCAGCTTAGCCGGAACAGGGGGTGGGGCTGAAGCTTTCTTT.

The rearrangement joins TRBV4-3 to TRBJ2-7, with D possibly being TRBD2 (6 bases). Germline CDR1 is LGHNA and CDR2 is YSLEER. Trimming left V 1 base short and J 2 bases short, with 15 bases between. CDR3 length: 16 residues. CDR3 DNA sequence: TGCGCCAGCAGCCAAGTAGCGGACTTGGGGGCCTACGAGCAGTACTTC. This codes for CASSQVADLGAYEQYF.

This chain joins TRBV2 and TRBJ1-2; D is uncertain. Germline values: CDR1 SNHLY, CDR2 FYNNEI. Trimming removed 6 bases at V and 1 base at J, with 12 bases between. The CDR3 has 14 residues. The CDR3: CASSDGPYNYGYTF. The CDR3 region has the DNA TGTGCCAGCAGCGACGGACCTTATAACTATGGCTACACCTTC.

The chain carries TRBV6-2 or TRBV6-3 and TRBJ2-3, with TRBD2 as a possible D gene (6 bases). The germline CDR1 and CDR2 sequences are MNHEY and SVGEGT. The V end was cut by 3 bases, the J end by 5 bases, with 21 bases between. This CDR3 contains 17 residues. CDR3 bases: TGTGCCAGCAGTTATGGGACCGGTCGGGACTCCTTAGATACGCAGTATTTT. It is translated as CASSYGTGRDSLDTQYF.

The V gene is TRBV5-6, the J gene TRBJ1-1; a weak D match, TRBD1 (5 bases). Germline V gene data show CDR1 as SGHDT and CDR2 as YYEEEE. The CDR3 totals 15 residues. Trimming stripped 0 bases from V and 6 bases from J, with 15 bases between. CDR3 sequence (DNA): TGTGCCAGCAGCTTGGGTGCAGGGCGAGTATCTGAAGCTTTCTTT. It is translated as CASSLGAGRVSEAFF.

The J gene is TRBJ1-1, the V gene TRBV2, with TRBD1 as a possible D gene (6 bases). The CDR3 sequence is 14 residues long. Looked up from germline, CDR1 is SNHLY and CDR2 is FYNNEI. V dropped 3 bases and J dropped 4 bases, with 12 bases sitting between them. DNA for the CDR3: TGTGCCAGCAGTGACCAGGGGCTAGGCACTGAAGCTTTCTTT. Its protein is CASSDQGLGTEAFF.

The rearrangement links TRBV7-9 to TRBJ2-7; no clear D gene. The CDR3 runs 13 residues. The ends were cut back, 5 bases at V and 2 bases at J, with 10 bases in the middle. Germline CDR1 SEHNR, CDR2 FQNEAQ (reference sequence). CDR3 nucleotides: TGTGCCAGCAGCGGGTGGGATCCCTACGAGCAGTACTTC. Amino acids: CASSGWDPYEQYF.

V and J are TRBV7-9 and TRBJ1-2; D remains unclear. From germline, CDR1 is SEHNR and CDR2 FQNEAQ (reference sequence). This CDR3 region has 14 residues. V lost 5 bases and J lost 4, with 14 bases in between. The CDR3 DNA reads TGTGCCAGCAGCCCGGTGACGGGGAGCTATGGCTACACCTTC. It specifies CASSPVTGSYGYTF.

V gene TRBV19 combines with J gene TRBJ1-5; 7 positions match TRBD1. Unmatched junction bases numbered 7, after V lost 7 bases and J lost 1 base. This CDR3 is 15 amino acids long. From germline, CDR1 is LNHDA and CDR2 SQIVND (reference sequence). CDR3 DNA sequence: TGTGCCAGTACCCAGACAGGGAGAAGCAATCAGCCCCAGCATTTT. This encodes CASTQTGRSNQPQHF. Complete variable domain (other parts from reference TRBV19 and TRBJ1-5): DGGITQSPKYLFRKEGQNVTLSCEQNLNHDAMYWYRQDPGQGLRLIYYSQIVNDFQKGDIAEGYSVSREKKESFPLTVTSAQKNPTAFYLCASTQTGRSNQPQHFGDGTRLSIL.

This sequence joins TRBV28 and TRBJ1-2; D perhaps matches TRBD1 (5 bases). Germline V gene data show CDR1 as MDHEN and CDR2 as SYDVKM. This CDR3 comprises 18 residues. The V gene lost 3 bases and the J gene lost 5 bases, with 25 bases spanning the gap. This chain's CDR3 is CASSFFSGRTGREYGYTF. The CDR3 bases are TGTGCCAGCAGTTTTTTTAGCGGACGTACCGGCAGGGAGTATGGCTACACCTTC.

The chain recombines TRBV28 with TRBJ2-6; maybe TRBD2 (6 bases). The CDR3 is made up of 17 amino acids. V was cut by 5 bases and J by 1 base, with 15 bases left in between. Germline V gene lookup returns CDR1 MDHEN and CDR2 SYDVKM. The CDR3, as DNA: TGTGCCAGCAGTGATGTTAGCGCGGGGTCTGGGGCCAACGTCCTGACTTTC. Its translation is CASSDVSAGSGANVLTF.

The chain couples TRBV28 to TRBJ1-1; D is undetermined. Deletions cut 1 base from V and 1 base from J, with 7 bases between. Germline CDR1 MDHEN, CDR2 SYDVKM. The CDR3 contains 14 residues. DNA for the CDR3: TGTGCCAGCAGTTTATATAGGGAGAACACTGAAGCTTTCTTT. The encoded protein is CASSLYRENTEAFF.

CDR3 DNA: TGCGCCAGCAGCCACCTAGCGGGGAGCTCCTACAATGAGCAGTTCTTC. As protein: CASSHLAGSSYNEQFF. This chain connects TRBV4-1 to TRBJ2-1; 9 bases are shared with TRBD2. This CDR3 region has 16 residues. V trimming: 3 bases; J trimming: 0 bases; junction bases outside the gene matches: 3. The V gene's germline CDR1 is MGHRA and CDR2 YSYEKL.

V and J are TRBV24-1 and TRBJ1-5; D not certain. The germline V and J ends were trimmed by 3 bases and 0 bases, with 14 bases remaining between them. Germline loops: CDR1 KGHDR, CDR2 SFDVKD. CDR3 length equals 17 residues. The CDR3: CATSDPTRPDSNQPQHF. DNA of the CDR3: TGTGCCACCAGTGATCCCACCCGTCCCGATAGCAATCAGCCCCAGCATTTT.

V and J are TRBV7-9 and TRBJ1-6; D is unclear. CDR3 size: 18 residues. Trimming pared 1 base from V and 1 base from J, leaving 14 bases between. Looked up from germline, CDR1 is SEHNR and CDR2 is FQNEAQ (reference sequence). The CDR3 coding sequence is TGTGCCAGCAGCTTAGACCCACCCAATAGGTCCTATAATTCACCCCTCCACTTT. This encodes CASSLDPPNRSYNSPLHF.

The V and J genes are TRBV6-6 and TRBJ1-3; 7 bases agree with TRBD1. J lost 0 bases, V lost 5 bases, and 13 bases had no gene match. Germline CDR1 and CDR2: MNHNY and SVGAGI (reference sequence). CDR3 length equals 18 residues. Here the CDR3 reads CASSLDLTGPDSGNTIYF. The DNA of the CDR3 is TGTGCCAGCAGTCTAGACCTGACAGGGCCCGACTCTGGAAACACCATATATTTT.

The rearrangement joins TRBV6-5 to TRBJ1-1, with 8 positions matching TRBD1. CDR3 length: 14 amino acids. CDR1 is MNHEY and CDR2 is SVGAGI in the germline V gene. Trimming removed 4 bases from V and 11 bases from J; junction bases left unmatched: 12. The CDR3 bases are TGTGCCAGCAGTTTTACCCCGGACAGGGATTATGCTTTCTTT. Protein: CASSFTPDRDYAFF.

This chain connects TRBV10-3 to TRBJ2-3, with D possibly matching TRBD2 (7 bases). V lost 6 bases and J 6 bases, leaving 19 bases between the germline ends. Germline loops: CDR1 ENHRY, CDR2 SYGVKD. The CDR3 is 15 amino acids. The CDR3 bases are TGTGCCATCAGCACACGGGGGGCAGGGTCGGATACGCAGTATTTT. The encoded protein is CAISTRGAGSDTQYF.

V gene TRBV2 combines with J gene TRBJ2-2; D is unresolved. The CDR3 contains 13 residues. V gave up 2 bases and J gave up 0 bases, with 1 base separating them. The germline V gene encodes CDR1 SNHLY and CDR2 FYNNEI. CDR3 in amino acids: CASSEPNTGELFF. In nucleotides, the CDR3 is TGTGCCAGCAGTGAACCGAACACCGGGGAGCTGTTTTTT. The full variable domain, completed using reference TRBV2 and TRBJ2-2, is EPEVTQTPSHQVTQMGQEVILRCVPISNHLYFYWYRQILGQKVEFLVSFYNNEISEKSEIFDDQFSVERPDGSNFTLKIRSTKLEDSAMYFCASSEPNTGELFFGEGSRLTVL.

This sequence joins TRBV7-9 and TRBJ1-1; D remains ambiguous. The germline gives CDR1 SEHNR, CDR2 FQNEAQ (reference sequence). The CDR3 is 13 amino acids. The V gene lost 1 base and the J gene lost 2 bases, with 5 bases spanning the gap. The chain's CDR3 is CASSLGYNTEAFF. CDR3 DNA: TGTGCCAGCAGCTTAGGATATAACACTGAAGCTTTCTTT.

The V gene is TRBV27, the J gene TRBJ1-1, with 8 bases lining up with TRBD1. The CDR3 is 15 amino acids. Unmatched junction bases numbered 5, after V lost 5 bases and J lost 0 bases. CDR1 MNHEY and CDR2 SMNVEV come from the germline V gene (reference sequence). Here the CDR3 DNA reads TGTGCCAGCAGTACACTGGGACAGGTGAACACTGAAGCTTTCTTT. Its protein product is CASSTLGQVNTEAFF.

On this clone itself: Different DNA sequences within this sample yield the same CDR3. V and J are TRBV30 and TRBJ2-3; D is unresolved. V lost 1 base to trimming and J lost 6 bases, with 5 bases between them. The germline V gene encodes CDR1 GTSNPN and CDR2 SVGIG (reference sequence). This CDR3 comprises 11 residues. The CDR3 protein is CAWSAADTQYF. The DNA of the CDR3 is TGTGCCTGGAGTGCTGCGGATACGCAGTATTTT. The complete variable domain, with remaining parts taken from reference TRBV30 and TRBJ2-3, reads SQTIHQWPATLVQPVGSPLSLECTVEGTSNPNLYWYRQAAGRGLQLLFYSVGIGQISSEVPQNLSASRPQDRQFILSSKKLLLSDSGFYLCAWSAADTQYFGPGTRLTVL.

The rearrangement links TRBV3-1 (or the pseudogene TRBV3-2) to TRBJ2-7; a possible D gene is TRBD2 (6 bases). Germline CDR1 LGHDT, CDR2 YNNKEL (reference sequence). V lost 5 bases and J lost 7, with 12 bases in between. This CDR3 is built from 12 residues. The CDR3 nucleotides are TGTGCCAGCAGCGGGGGGTTTGGGGAGCAGTACTTC. Residues: CASSGGFGEQYF.

V gene TRBV18 combines with J gene TRBJ2-7, with TRBD1 matching over 7 bases. The length of the CDR3 is 17 residues. The germline CDR1 and CDR2 sequences are KGHSH and LQKENI. Trimming took 3 bases from V and 2 from J; bases not matched to a gene: 13. In DNA, the CDR3 is TGTGCCAGCTCACCCGCACGGGACAGCTACTCCCCCTACGAGCAGTACTTC. It encodes CASSPARDSYSPYEQYF.

The V call is TRBV28, the J call TRBJ1-5; D not resolved. The germline V gene has CDR1 MDHEN and CDR2 SYDVKM. CDR3 length: 13 residues. Trimming pared 1 base from V and 6 bases from J, leaving 7 bases between. The CDR3 region has the DNA TGTGCCAGCAGTTTATCTTTGGGTCAGCCCCAGCATTTT. This gives the protein CASSLSLGQPQHF.

This chain connects TRBV4-2 to TRBJ1-1; the D gene is possibly TRBD1 (6 bases). V was pared by 0 bases and J by 9 bases, with 20 bases between. Looked up from germline, CDR1 is LGHNA and CDR2 is YNFKEQ. This CDR3 spans 16 amino acids. The CDR3 bases are TGTGCCAGCAGCCAAGATCTAGGACAGTCTAGAAAGAAAGCTTTCTTT. Its protein product is CASSQDLGQSRKKAFF.

The chain joins TRBV6-4 to TRBJ2-3; no clear D. The CDR3 sequence is 15 residues long. Trimming left V 2 bases short and J 2 bases short, with 11 bases between. Per germline, CDR1 MRHNA and CDR2 SNTAGT. The CDR3 sequence: CASSDGVHFTDTQYF. The DNA of the CDR3 is TGTGCCAGCAGTGACGGCGTCCATTTCACAGATACGCAGTATTTT.

The genes are TRBV11-2 and TRBJ1-1; D is uncertain. CDR3 length equals 14 residues. The germline V and J ends were trimmed by 6 bases and 1 base, with 12 bases remaining between them. Germline CDR1 is SGHAT and CDR2 is FQNNGV. CDR3 loop: CASSSYTGNTEAFF. The CDR3 bases are TGTGCCAGCAGTTCTTATACGGGGAACACTGAAGCTTTCTTT.

With respect to this clone: At one boundary the junction diverges from the germline segment, which might be a read error. The chain uses TRBV14 and TRBJ1-1, with D perhaps matching TRBD1 (5 bases). This CDR3 has 15 amino acids. CDR1 and CDR2 (germline): SGHDN, FVKESK. The CDR3, as DNA: TGTGCCAGCAGCCAAACGACGAAGGGGAACGCTGAAGCTTTCTTT. Translation: CASSQTTKGNAEAFF.